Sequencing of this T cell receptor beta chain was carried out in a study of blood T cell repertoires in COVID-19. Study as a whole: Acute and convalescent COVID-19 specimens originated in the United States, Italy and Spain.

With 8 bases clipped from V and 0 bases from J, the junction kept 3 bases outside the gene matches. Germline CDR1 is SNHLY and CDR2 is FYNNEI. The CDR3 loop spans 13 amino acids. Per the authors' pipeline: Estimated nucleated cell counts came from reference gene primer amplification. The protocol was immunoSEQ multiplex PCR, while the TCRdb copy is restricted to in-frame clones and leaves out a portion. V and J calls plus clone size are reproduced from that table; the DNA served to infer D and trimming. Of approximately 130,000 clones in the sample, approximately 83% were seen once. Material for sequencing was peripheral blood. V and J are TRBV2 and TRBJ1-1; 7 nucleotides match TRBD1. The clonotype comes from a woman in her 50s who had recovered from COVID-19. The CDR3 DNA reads TGTGCCAGCCAGACAGGGATGAACACTGAAGCTTTCTTT. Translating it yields CASQTGMNTEAFF.